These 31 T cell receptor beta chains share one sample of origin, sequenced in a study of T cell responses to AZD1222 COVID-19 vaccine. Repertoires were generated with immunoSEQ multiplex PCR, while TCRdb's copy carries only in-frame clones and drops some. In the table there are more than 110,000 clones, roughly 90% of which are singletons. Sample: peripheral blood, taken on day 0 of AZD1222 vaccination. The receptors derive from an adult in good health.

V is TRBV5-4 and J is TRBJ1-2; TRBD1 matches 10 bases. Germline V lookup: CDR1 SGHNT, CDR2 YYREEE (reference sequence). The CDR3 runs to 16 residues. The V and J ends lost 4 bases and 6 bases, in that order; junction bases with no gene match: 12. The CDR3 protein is CASSTNSGTGVDGYTF. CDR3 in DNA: TGTGCCAGCAGCACCAATTCCGGGACAGGGGTAGATGGCTACACCTTC.

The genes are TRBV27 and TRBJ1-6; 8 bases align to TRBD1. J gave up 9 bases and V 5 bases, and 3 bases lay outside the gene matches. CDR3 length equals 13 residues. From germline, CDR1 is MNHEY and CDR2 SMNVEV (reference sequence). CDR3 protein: CASSPDRGSPLHF. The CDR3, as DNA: TGTGCCAGCAGTCCCGACAGGGGTTCACCCCTCCACTTT.

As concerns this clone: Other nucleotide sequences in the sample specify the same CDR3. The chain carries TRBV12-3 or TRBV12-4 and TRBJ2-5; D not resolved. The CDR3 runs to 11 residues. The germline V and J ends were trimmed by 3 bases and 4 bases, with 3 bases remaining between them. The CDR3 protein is CASSLGETQYF. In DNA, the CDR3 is TGTGCCAGCAGTTTGGGAGAGACCCAGTACTTC.

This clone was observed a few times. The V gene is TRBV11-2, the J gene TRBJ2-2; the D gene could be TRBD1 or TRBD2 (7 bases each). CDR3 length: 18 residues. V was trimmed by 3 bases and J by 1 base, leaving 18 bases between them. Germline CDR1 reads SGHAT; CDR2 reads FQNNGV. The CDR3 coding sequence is TGTGCCAGCAGCTTTCCGACAGGGCGCGGGGGGAACACCGGGGAGCTGTTTTTT. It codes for CASSFPTGRGGNTGELFF.

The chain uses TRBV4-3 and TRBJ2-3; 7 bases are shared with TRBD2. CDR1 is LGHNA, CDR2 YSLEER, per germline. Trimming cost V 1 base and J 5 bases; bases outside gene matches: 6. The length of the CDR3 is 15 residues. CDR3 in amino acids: CASSQAWGGEDTQYF. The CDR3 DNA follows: TGCGCCAGCAGCCAAGCGTGGGGGGGGGAAGATACGCAGTATTTT.

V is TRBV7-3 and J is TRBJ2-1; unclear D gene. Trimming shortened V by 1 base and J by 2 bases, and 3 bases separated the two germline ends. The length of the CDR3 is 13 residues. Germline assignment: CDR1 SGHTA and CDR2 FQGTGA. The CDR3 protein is CASSLNPYNEQFF. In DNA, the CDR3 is TGTGCCAGCAGCTTAAATCCCTACAATGAGCAGTTCTTC.

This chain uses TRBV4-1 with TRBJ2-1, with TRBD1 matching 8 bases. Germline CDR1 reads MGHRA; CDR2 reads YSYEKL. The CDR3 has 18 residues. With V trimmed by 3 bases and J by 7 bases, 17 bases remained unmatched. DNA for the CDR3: TGCGCCAGCAGCCATGGCACGCCGACCGGGACAGGTAATAATGAGCAGTTCTTC. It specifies CASSHGTPTGTGNNEQFF.

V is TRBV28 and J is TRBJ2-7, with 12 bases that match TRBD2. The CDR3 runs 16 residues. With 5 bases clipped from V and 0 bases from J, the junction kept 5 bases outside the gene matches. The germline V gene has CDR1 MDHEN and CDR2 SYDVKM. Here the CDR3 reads CASSATTSGSSYEQYF. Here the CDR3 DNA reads TGTGCCAGCAGTGCGACGACTAGCGGGAGCTCCTACGAGCAGTACTTC. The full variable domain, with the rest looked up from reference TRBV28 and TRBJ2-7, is DVKVTQSSRYLVKRTGEKVFLECVQDMDHENMFWYRQDPGLGLRLIYFSYDVKMKEKGDIPEGYSVSREKKERFSLILESASTNQTSMYLCASSATTSGSSYEQYFGPGTRLTVT.

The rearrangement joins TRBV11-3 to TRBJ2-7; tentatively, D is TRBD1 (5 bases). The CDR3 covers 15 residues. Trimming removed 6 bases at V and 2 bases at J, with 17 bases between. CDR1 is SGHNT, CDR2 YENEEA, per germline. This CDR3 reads CASSSQMAGPYEQYF. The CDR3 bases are TGTGCCAGCAGTAGCCAGATGGCAGGGCCCTACGAGCAGTACTTC.

This CDR3 is CASSRGAGADEQYF. Written as DNA, the CDR3 is TGTGCCAGCAGCCGGGGGGCGGGAGCCGACGAGCAGTACTTC. The chain is built from TRBV9 and TRBJ2-7, with a possible D match to TRBD2 (7 bases). V was pared by 4 bases and J by 5 bases, with 16 bases between. The CDR3 covers 14 residues. Germline V gene lookup returns CDR1 SGDLS and CDR2 YYNGEE.

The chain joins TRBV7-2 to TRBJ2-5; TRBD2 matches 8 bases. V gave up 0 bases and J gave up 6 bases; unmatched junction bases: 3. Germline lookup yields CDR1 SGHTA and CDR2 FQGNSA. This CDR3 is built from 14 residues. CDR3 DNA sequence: TGTGCCAGCAGCTTAGCCGGGGGGGCCCAGACCCAGTACTTC. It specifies CASSLAGGAQTQYF.

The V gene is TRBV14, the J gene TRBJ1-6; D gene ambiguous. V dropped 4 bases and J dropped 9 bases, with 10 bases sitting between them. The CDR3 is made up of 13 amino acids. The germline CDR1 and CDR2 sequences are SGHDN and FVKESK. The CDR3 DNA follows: TGTGCCAGCAGCCCAGAGTTTGGTTCACCCCTCCACTTT. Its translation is CASSPEFGSPLHF.

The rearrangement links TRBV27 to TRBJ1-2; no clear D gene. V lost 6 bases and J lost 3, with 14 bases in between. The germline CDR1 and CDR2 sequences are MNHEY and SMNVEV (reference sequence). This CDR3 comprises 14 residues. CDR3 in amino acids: CASRVSGTHYGYTF. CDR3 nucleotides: TGTGCCAGCAGAGTCTCAGGAACCCACTATGGCTACACCTTC.

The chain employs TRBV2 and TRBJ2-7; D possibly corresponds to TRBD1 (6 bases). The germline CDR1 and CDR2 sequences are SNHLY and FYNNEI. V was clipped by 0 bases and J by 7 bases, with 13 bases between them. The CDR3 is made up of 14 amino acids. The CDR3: CASSEALPGQEQYF. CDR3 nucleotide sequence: TGTGCCAGCAGTGAAGCGCTTCCAGGACAGGAGCAGTACTTC.

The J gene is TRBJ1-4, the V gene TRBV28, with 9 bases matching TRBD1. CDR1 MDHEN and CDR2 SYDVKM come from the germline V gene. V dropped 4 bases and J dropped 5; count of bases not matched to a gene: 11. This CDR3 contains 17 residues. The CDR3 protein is CASSSPGQGFKNEKLFF. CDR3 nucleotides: TGTGCCAGCAGTTCCCCGGGACAGGGTTTCAAAAATGAAAAACTGTTTTTT.

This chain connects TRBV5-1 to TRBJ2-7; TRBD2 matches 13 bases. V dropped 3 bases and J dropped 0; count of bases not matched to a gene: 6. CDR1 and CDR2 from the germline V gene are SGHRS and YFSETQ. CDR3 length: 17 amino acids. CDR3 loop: CASSYGLAGASSYEQYF. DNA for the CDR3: TGCGCCAGCAGCTACGGACTAGCGGGGGCGAGCTCCTACGAGCAGTACTTC.

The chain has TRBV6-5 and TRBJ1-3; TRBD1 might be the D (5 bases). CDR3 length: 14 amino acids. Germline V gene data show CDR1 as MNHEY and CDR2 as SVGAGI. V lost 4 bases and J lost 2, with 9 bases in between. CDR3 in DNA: TGTGCCAGCAGTTTGCAGGGCACTGGAAACACCATATATTTT. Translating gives CASSLQGTGNTIYF.

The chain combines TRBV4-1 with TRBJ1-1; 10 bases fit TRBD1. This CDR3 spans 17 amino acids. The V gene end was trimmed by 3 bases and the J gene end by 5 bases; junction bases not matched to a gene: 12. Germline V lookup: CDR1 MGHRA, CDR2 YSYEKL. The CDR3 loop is CASSHLPGQGSRTEAFF. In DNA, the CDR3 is TGCGCCAGCAGCCACTTACCGGGACAGGGGAGTAGGACTGAAGCTTTCTTT.

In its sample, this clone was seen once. The DNA for the CDR3 is TGTGCCAGCAATGGGGATGACTATGGCTACACCTTC. Translation: CASNGDDYGYTF. The genes are TRBV2 and TRBJ1-2; D gene unclear. Germline V gene data show CDR1 as SNHLY and CDR2 as FYNNEI. The V and J ends lost 7 bases and 3 bases respectively, with 9 bases between them. The CDR3 extends over 12 amino acids.

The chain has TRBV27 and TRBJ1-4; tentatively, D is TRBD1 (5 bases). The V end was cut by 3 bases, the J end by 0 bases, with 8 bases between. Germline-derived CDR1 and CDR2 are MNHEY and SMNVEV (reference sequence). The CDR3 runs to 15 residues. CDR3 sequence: CASSLWGATNEKLFF. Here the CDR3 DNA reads TGTGCCAGCAGTTTGTGGGGGGCAACTAATGAAAAACTGTTTTTT.

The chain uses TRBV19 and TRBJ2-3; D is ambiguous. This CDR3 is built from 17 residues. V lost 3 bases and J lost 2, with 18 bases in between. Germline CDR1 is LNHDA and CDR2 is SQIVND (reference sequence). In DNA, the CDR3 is TGTGCCAGTAGTATGGTTGCCAAAACGTTTAACACAGATACGCAGTATTTT. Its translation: CASSMVAKTFNTDTQYF.

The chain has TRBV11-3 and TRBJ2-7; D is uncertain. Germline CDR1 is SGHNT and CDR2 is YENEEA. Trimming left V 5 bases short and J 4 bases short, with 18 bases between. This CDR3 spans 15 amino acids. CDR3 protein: CASSPTSPHSYEQYF. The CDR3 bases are TGTGCCAGCAGCCCGACCTCCCCCCACAGTTACGAGCAGTACTTC.

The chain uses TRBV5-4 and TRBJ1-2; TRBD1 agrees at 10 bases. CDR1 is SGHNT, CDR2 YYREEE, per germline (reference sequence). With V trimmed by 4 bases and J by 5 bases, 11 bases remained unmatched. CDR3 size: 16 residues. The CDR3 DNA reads TGTGCCAGCAGCCCCCGCGGGGGACAGGGGACGTATGGCTACACCTTC. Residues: CASSPRGGQGTYGYTF.

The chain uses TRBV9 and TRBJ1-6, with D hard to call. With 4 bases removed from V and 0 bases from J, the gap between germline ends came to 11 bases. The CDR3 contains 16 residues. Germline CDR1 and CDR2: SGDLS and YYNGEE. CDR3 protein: CASSPGGSSYNSPLHF. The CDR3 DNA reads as TGTGCCAGCAGCCCAGGCGGGAGCTCCTATAATTCACCCCTCCACTTT.

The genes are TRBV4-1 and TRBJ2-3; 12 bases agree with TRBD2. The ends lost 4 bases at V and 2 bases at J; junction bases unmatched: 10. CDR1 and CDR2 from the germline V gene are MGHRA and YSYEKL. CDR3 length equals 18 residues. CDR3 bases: TGCGCCAGCAGCCGAAGGGCCTGGACTAGCGGGGTCACAGATACGCAGTATTTT. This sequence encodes CASSRRAWTSGVTDTQYF.

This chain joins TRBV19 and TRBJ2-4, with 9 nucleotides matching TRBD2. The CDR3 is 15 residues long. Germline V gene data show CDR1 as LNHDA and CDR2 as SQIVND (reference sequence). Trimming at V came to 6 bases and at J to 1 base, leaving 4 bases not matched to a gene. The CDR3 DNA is TGTGCCAGTAGGCCCAGCGGGGGGGCCAAAAACATTCAGTACTTC. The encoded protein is CASRPSGGAKNIQYF. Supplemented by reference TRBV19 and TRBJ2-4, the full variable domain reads DGGITQSPKYLFRKEGQNVTLSCEQNLNHDAMYWYRQDPGQGLRLIYYSQIVNDFQKGDIAEGYSVSREKKESFPLTVTSAQKNPTAFYLCASRPSGGAKNIQYFGAGTRLSVL.

For the CDR3, the DNA is TGTGCCAGCAGCTTAGCAGGGGCAGATACGCAGTATTTT. Protein sequence: CASSLAGADTQYF. The genes are TRBV7-3 and TRBJ2-3; maybe TRBD1 (6 bases). The CDR3 totals 13 residues. V lost 2 bases and J lost 4, with 7 bases in between. From germline, CDR1 is SGHTA and CDR2 FQGTGA.

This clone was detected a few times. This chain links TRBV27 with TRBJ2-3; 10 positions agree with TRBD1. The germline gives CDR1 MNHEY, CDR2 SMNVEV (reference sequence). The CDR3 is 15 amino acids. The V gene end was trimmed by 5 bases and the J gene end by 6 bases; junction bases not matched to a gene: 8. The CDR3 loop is CASSPSGTGVDTQYF. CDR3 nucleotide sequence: TGTGCCAGCAGTCCCTCCGGGACAGGGGTGGATACGCAGTATTTT.

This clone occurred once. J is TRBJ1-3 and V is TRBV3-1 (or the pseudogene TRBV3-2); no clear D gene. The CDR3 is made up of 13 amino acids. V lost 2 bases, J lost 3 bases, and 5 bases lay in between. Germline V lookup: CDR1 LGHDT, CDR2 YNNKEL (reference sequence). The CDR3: CASSQSYGNTIYF. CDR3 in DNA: TGTGCCAGCAGCCAATCTTATGGAAACACCATATATTTT.

The CDR3 sequence: CASSRSTEFYGYTF. The CDR3 nucleotides read TGCGCCAGCAGCCGCTCGACAGAATTCTATGGCTACACCTTC. The J gene is TRBJ1-2, the V gene TRBV4-3; possibly TRBD1 for D (5 bases). Germline lookup yields CDR1 LGHNA and CDR2 YSLEER. The V and J ends lost 4 bases and 4 bases respectively, with 13 bases between them. This CDR3 has 14 amino acids.

In DNA form, the CDR3 reads TGTGCCATCAGTGAGACCGCCATGGGCGGCTTCTCCTACGAGCAGTACTTC. This codes for CAISETAMGGFSYEQYF. The chain is built from TRBV10-3 and TRBJ2-7; no firm D call. CDR3 length: 17 amino acids. V was trimmed by 2 bases and J by 0 bases, leaving 17 bases between them. CDR1 and CDR2 from the germline V gene are ENHRY and SYGVKD.